The rows below give T cell receptor beta chains drawn from one sample of a study of T cell repertoires in cytomegalovirus infection. Their antigen targets remain unknown. TCRdb itself ran the reads through MiXCR, one entry per CDR3 protein. The data hold around 500,000 distinct CDR3 sequences, with more than 40% observed a single time. Here the sequenced sample was cultured PBMCs, taken from culture after CMV antigen stimulation. All receptors come from a human donor in good health (CMV status not recorded). Some clones in this sample may be carry-over from other donors' samples. CDR3s include the opening cysteine and the closing phenylalanine or tryptophan. A D gene is named only where the DNA matches it firmly. For some rows the clone size is stated as once, few or many, or as a class when expanded; others skip it.

clone size: -
J gene: TRBJ2-2
V gene: TRBV7-8
D gene: -
CDR3 protein: CASSTRTAFGELFF
CDR3 DNA: TGTGCCAGCAGCACCAGGACAGCTTTCGGGGAGCTGTTTTTT

clone size: -
J gene: TRBJ1-1
V gene: TRBV4-1
D gene: TRBD1
CDR3 protein: CASSLGQGRDTEAFF
CDR3 DNA: TGCGCCAGCAGCCTTGGACAGGGAAGAGACACTGAAGCTTTCTTT

clone size: -
J gene: TRBJ2-1
V gene: TRBV6-4
D gene: TRBD1
CDR3 protein: CASSDSGGEQFF
CDR3 DNA: TGTGCCAGCAGTGACTCAGGGGGCGAGCAGTTCTTC

clone size: few
J gene: TRBJ1-4
V gene: TRBV6-1
D gene: TRBD1
CDR3 protein: CASRRQGAREKLFF
CDR3 DNA: TGTGCCAGCAGGAGACAGGGGGCAAGAGAAAAACTGTTTTTT

clone size: -
J gene: TRBJ2-5
V gene: TRBV7-2
D gene: TRBD2
CDR3 protein: CASSLGGGWHQETQYF
CDR3 DNA: TGTGCCAGCAGCTTAGGCGGGGGTTGGCACCAAGAGACCCAGTACTTC

clone size: few
J gene: TRBJ1-3
V gene: TRBV12-3/TRBV12-4
D gene: -
CDR3 protein: CASSFAVGNTIYF
CDR3 DNA: TGTGCCAGCAGTTTTGCCGTAGGGAACACCATATATTTT

clone size: -
J gene: TRBJ2-2
V gene: TRBV6-2/TRBV6-3
D gene: TRBD2
CDR3 protein: CASSGRWGGDTGELFF
CDR3 DNA: TGTGCCAGCAGTGGCCGTTGGGGGGGAGACACCGGGGAGCTGTTTTTT

clone size: -
J gene: TRBJ1-3
V gene: TRBV2
D gene: -
CDR3 protein: CASSPSNLGNTIYF
CDR3 DNA: TGTGCCAGCAGTCCCTCGAACCTAGGAAACACCATATATTTT

clone size: -
J gene: TRBJ2-5
V gene: TRBV6-2/TRBV6-3
D gene: TRBD1
CDR3 protein: CASGEGAWRQETQYF
CDR3 DNA: TGTGCCAGCGGTGAGGGGGCTTGGAGACAAGAGACCCAGTACTTC

clone size: many
J gene: TRBJ2-3
V gene: TRBV7-2
D gene: -
CDR3 protein: CASSFPDTDTQYF
CDR3 DNA: TGTGCCAGCAGCTTCCCGGACACAGATACGCAGTATTTT

clone size: few
J gene: TRBJ2-7
V gene: TRBV7-4
D gene: TRBD2
CDR3 protein: CASSKLPGLASAYEQYF
CDR3 DNA: TGTGCCAGCAGCAAACTCCCGGGACTAGCGTCCGCCTACGAGCAGTACTTC

clone size: few
J gene: TRBJ2-5
V gene: TRBV5-1
D gene: -
CDR3 protein: CASSLGNGRQETQYF
CDR3 DNA: TGCGCCAGCAGCTTGGGGAACGGACGACAAGAGACCCAGTACTTC

clone size: -
J gene: TRBJ2-5
V gene: TRBV13
D gene: -
CDR3 protein: CASSLVTGGPQETQYF
CDR3 DNA: TGTGCCAGCAGCTTAGTCACGGGGGGCCCTCAAGAGACCCAGTACTTC

clone size: few
J gene: TRBJ2-1
V gene: TRBV6-6
D gene: -
CDR3 protein: CASSYRSGDEQFF
CDR3 DNA: TGTGCCAGCAGTTACCGATCAGGGGATGAGCAGTTCTTC

clone size: -
J gene: TRBJ2-3
V gene: TRBV29-1
D gene: -
CDR3 protein: CSVEHQGRRDTQYF
CDR3 DNA: TGCAGCGTTGAACACCAGGGGAGGCGGGATACGCAGTATTTT

clone size: few
J gene: TRBJ1-4
V gene: TRBV7-2
D gene: TRBD1
CDR3 protein: CASSFNQGGGEKLFF
CDR3 DNA: TGTGCCAGCAGTTTTAACCAGGGGGGCGGTGAAAAACTGTTTTTT

clone size: -
J gene: TRBJ2-1
V gene: TRBV28
D gene: TRBD2
CDR3 protein: CASSLRTSGGSYNEQFF
CDR3 DNA: TGTGCCAGCAGTTTAAGGACTAGCGGGGGATCCTACAATGAGCAGTTCTTC

clone size: -
J gene: TRBJ1-5
V gene: TRBV10-3
D gene: -
CDR3 protein: CAISEWGSNQPQHF
CDR3 DNA: TGTGCCATCAGTGAATGGGGTAGCAATCAGCCCCAGCATTTT

clone size: -
J gene: TRBJ2-2
V gene: TRBV6-8
D gene: -
CDR3 protein: CASTATNTGELFF
CDR3 DNA: TGTGCCAGCACCGCCACGAACACCGGGGAGCTGTTTTTT

clone size: -
J gene: TRBJ2-3
V gene: TRBV7-9
D gene: -
CDR3 protein: CASSLSGGRPQYF
CDR3 DNA: TGTGCCAGCAGCTTAAGCGGAGGCCGCCCGCAGTATTTT

clone size: -
J gene: TRBJ2-7
V gene: TRBV10-3
D gene: -
CDR3 protein: CAISDYRDTYEQYF
CDR3 DNA: TGTGCCATCAGTGACTACCGGGACACCTACGAGCAGTACTTC

clone size: -
J gene: TRBJ1-4
V gene: TRBV12-3/TRBV12-4
D gene: TRBD1
CDR3 protein: CASSRQGSREKLFF
CDR3 DNA: TGTGCCAGCAGTCGACAGGGTAGCCGTGAAAAACTGTTTTTT

clone size: -
J gene: TRBJ1-1
V gene: TRBV18
D gene: -
CDR3 protein: CASSPEGGGFTEAFF
CDR3 DNA: TGTGCCAGCTCACCGGAAGGTGGTGGTTTCACTGAAGCTTTCTTT

clone size: -
J gene: TRBJ2-5
V gene: TRBV27
D gene: -
CDR3 protein: CASSLSIRQETQYF
CDR3 DNA: TGTGCCAGCAGTTTATCGATCAGGCAAGAGACCCAGTACTTC

clone size: few
J gene: TRBJ2-1
V gene: TRBV7-8
D gene: TRBD2
CDR3 protein: CASSPNGLANQFDYNEQFF
CDR3 DNA: TGTGCCAGCAGCCCAAACGGACTAGCGAACCAGTTTGACTACAATGAGCAGTTCTTC

clone size: few
J gene: TRBJ1-2
V gene: TRBV12-5
D gene: TRBD1
CDR3 protein: CASGLGRPLGTGAGLYGYTF
CDR3 DNA: TGTGCTAGTGGTTTGGGACGACCGCTGGGGACAGGGGCCGGGCTCTATGGCTACACCTTC

clone size: many
J gene: TRBJ2-2
V gene: TRBV7-2
D gene: TRBD2
CDR3 protein: CASSQNGGSNTGELFF
CDR3 DNA: TGTGCCAGCAGCCAAAATGGCGGGAGCAACACCGGGGAGCTGTTTTTT

clone size: -
J gene: TRBJ2-7
V gene: TRBV6-2/TRBV6-3
D gene: -
CDR3 protein: CASSSWTEAYEQYF
CDR3 DNA: TGTGCCAGCAGTAGTTGGACCGAAGCCTACGAGCAGTACTTC

clone size: -
J gene: TRBJ1-4
V gene: TRBV7-2
D gene: -
CDR3 protein: CASSLRGDEKLFF
CDR3 DNA: TGTGCCAGCAGCTTAAGGGGGGATGAAAAACTGTTTTTT

clone size: -
J gene: TRBJ1-3
V gene: TRBV11-2
D gene: -
CDR3 protein: CASSFIPGSGNTIYF
CDR3 DNA: TGTGCCAGCAGCTTCATTCCCGGCTCTGGAAACACCATATATTTT

clone size: -
J gene: TRBJ2-3
V gene: TRBV28
D gene: -
CDR3 protein: CASRDYRDTQYF
CDR3 DNA: TGTGCCAGCAGGGACTATCGAGATACGCAGTATTTT

clone size: once
J gene: TRBJ2-1
V gene: TRBV20-1
D gene: -
CDR3 protein: CSARGSAGVWNEQFF
CDR3 DNA: TGCAGTGCTAGAGGGTCGGCTGGGGTGTGGAATGAGCAGTTCTTC

clone size: -
J gene: TRBJ1-6
V gene: TRBV2
D gene: -
CDR3 protein: CASTREGPSNSPLHF
CDR3 DNA: TGTGCCAGCACGCGGGAGGGCCCTTCTAATTCACCCCTCCACTTT

clone size: few
J gene: TRBJ1-5
V gene: TRBV6-1
D gene: -
CDR3 protein: CASSELSVYSNQPQHF
CDR3 DNA: TGTGCCAGCAGTGAACTTAGCGTTTATAGCAATCAGCCCCAGCATTTT

clone size: few
J gene: TRBJ1-2
V gene: TRBV5-6
D gene: -
CDR3 protein: CASSWDKGNYGYTF
CDR3 DNA: TGTGCCAGCAGCTGGGACAAGGGGAACTATGGCTACACCTTC

clone size: few
J gene: TRBJ2-3
V gene: TRBV5-6
D gene: -
CDR3 protein: CASSLSSARALTDTQYF
CDR3 DNA: TGTGCCAGCAGCTTGTCATCCGCCAGGGCGCTCACAGATACGCAGTATTTT

clone size: few
J gene: TRBJ2-3
V gene: TRBV28
D gene: TRBD2
CDR3 protein: CASTPSGGITDTQYF
CDR3 DNA: TGTGCCAGCACTCCTAGCGGGGGGATCACAGATACGCAGTATTTT

clone size: -
J gene: TRBJ2-7
V gene: TRBV12-3/TRBV12-4
D gene: -
CDR3 protein: CASSFQWVYEQYF
CDR3 DNA: TGTGCCAGCAGTTTTCAGTGGGTCTACGAGCAGTACTTC

clone size: many
J gene: TRBJ2-5
V gene: TRBV4-1
D gene: -
CDR3 protein: CASSQDYPGPQETQYF
CDR3 DNA: TGCGCCAGCAGCCAAGATTACCCTGGTCCCCAAGAGACCCAGTACTTC

clone size: -
J gene: TRBJ1-1
V gene: TRBV7-6
D gene: -
CDR3 protein: CASSSSSGIDTEAFF
CDR3 DNA: TGTGCCAGCAGCTCCTCCTCAGGGATCGACACTGAAGCTTTCTTT

clone size: few
J gene: TRBJ1-1
V gene: TRBV19
D gene: -
CDR3 protein: CASSMEGMNTEAFF
CDR3 DNA: TGTGCCAGTAGTATGGAGGGTATGAACACTGAAGCTTTCTTT

clone size: -
J gene: TRBJ1-1
V gene: TRBV4-3
D gene: -
CDR3 protein: CASSQDGYRATVAFF
CDR3 DNA: TGCGCCAGCAGCCAAGATGGCTACAGGGCTACGGTAGCTTTCTTT

clone size: -
J gene: TRBJ2-2
V gene: TRBV24-1
D gene: -
CDR3 protein: CATTAGPNTGELFF
CDR3 DNA: TGTGCCACCACGGCCGGGCCGAACACCGGGGAGCTGTTTTTT

clone size: once
J gene: TRBJ2-4
V gene: TRBV6-2/TRBV6-3
D gene: -
CDR3 protein: CASSLPGDNIQYF
CDR3 DNA: TGTGCCAGCAGTTTACCCGGGGATAACATTCAGTACTTC

clone size: -
J gene: TRBJ2-3
V gene: TRBV12-3/TRBV12-4
D gene: TRBD2
CDR3 protein: CASKITSGSTDTQYF
CDR3 DNA: TGTGCCAGCAAAATTACTAGCGGTAGCACAGATACGCAGTATTTT

clone size: few
J gene: TRBJ2-5
V gene: TRBV5-1
D gene: -
CDR3 protein: CASSLVPARETQYF
CDR3 DNA: TGCGCCAGCAGCTTGGTCCCAGCCAGGGAGACCCAGTACTTC

clone size: -
J gene: TRBJ2-1
V gene: TRBV20-1
D gene: -
CDR3 protein: CSASVAYNEQFF
CDR3 DNA: TGCAGTGCTAGCGTTGCTTACAATGAGCAGTTCTTC

clone size: once
J gene: TRBJ2-5
V gene: TRBV15
D gene: -
CDR3 protein: CATSRGTEQETQYF
CDR3 DNA: TGTGCCACCAGCAGAGGGACAGAACAAGAGACCCAGTACTTC